The rows below give T cell receptor beta chains drawn from one sample of a study of PD-L1 blockade in urothelial cancer. Assay: immunoSEQ multiplex PCR; the TCRdb copy retains only in-frame clones and omits some. The sample has more than 50,000 clones; approximately 80% are singletons. Sequenced material: PBMCs, taken around atezolizumab (anti-PD-L1) treatment. These TCRs come from a man aged 70-80 years with urothelial cancer. The CDR3 runs from the conserved cysteine through the conserved F or W. Expanded clones get a size class; other rows say once, few or many, or leave the size out.

V gene | clone size | CDR3 length | CDR3 protein
TRBV30 | . | 16 | CAWSVRGGVGNQPQHF
TRBV2 | . | 15 | CATGLAGGPYNEQFF
TRBV30 | . | 12 | CAWEPGANVLTF
TRBV19 | . | 13 | CASGRADNEKLFF
TRBV5-6 | . | 15 | CASSSTGTANSPQHF
TRBV5-1 | . | 14 | CASSSSGGGEEQYF
TRBV19 | few | 12 | CASSISNQPQHF
TRBV29-1 | . | 11 | CSVVYTDTQYF
TRBV7-9 | . | 15 | CASSHLREFNQPQHF
TRBV5-6 | . | 14 | CASSLGGSHYEQYF
TRBV30 | . | 15 | CAWSTPRGTIYEQYF
TRBV28 | once | 15 | CASKPPGAGANVLTF
TRBV29-1 | . | 15 | CSVYIAGGGLDEQFF
TRBV11-2 | . | 15 | CASSSGDRDFETQYF
TRBV7-9 | . | 13 | CASSQGTGNEQFF
TRBV13 | few | 17 | CASSWGVLAGEGHEQFF
TRBV5-5 | . | 11 | CASRGHETQYF
TRBV29-1 | . | 14 | CSVELAGAGDTQYF
TRBV11-2 | . | 12 | CASSLRSDEQFF
TRBV7-9 | . | 13 | CASSAQGTGELFF
TRBV9 | . | 14 | CASSLDRGEDEQFF
TRBV25-1 | . | 15 | CASSENSGNTGELFF
TRBV5-4 | . | 14 | CASSSMGRQETQYF
TRBV30 | . | 16 | CAWSVPRTGGFYGYTF
TRBV6-4 | . | 19 | CASSPDAQLTSGSIGEQYF
TRBV21-1 | . | 16 | CASSTDVGSPSYEQYF
TRBV7-2 | . | 14 | CASSLVTGPNEQFF
TRBV2 | . | 16 | CASSEVGGWRGNEAFF
TRBV4-2 | . | 15 | CASSPRWGGLEKLFF
TRBV6-5 | . | 16 | CASSYSIAGGLGEQYF
TRBV27 | . | 14 | CASSSAGGVRGYTF
TRBV30 | few | 13 | CASTGGRGYGYTF
TRBV7-2 | . | 13 | CASSFTGQYGYTF
TRBV19 | . | 13 | CASSISLNEKLFF
TRBV9 | . | 14 | CASSVGQGDQPQHF
TRBV6-1 | . | 13 | CASNLLGTDEQYF
TRBV5-1 | . | 15 | CASSFSSTGFYGYTF
TRBV19 | . | 14 | CASTGTSGSGEQFF
TRBV7-6 | . | 13 | CASSLDRNTEAFF
TRBV2 | few | 17 | CASSGLGLAGGPGEQFF
TRBV25-1 | . | 15 | CASSGGTGFGNTIYF
TRBV11-2 | . | 13 | CASSTQGIGPQHF
TRBV27 | . | 13 | CASKRTGGYGYTF
TRBV19 | . | 14 | CASSGTGLLYGYTF
TRBV27 | few | 15 | CASSLTGAVVDTQYF
TRBV10-1 | . | 17 | CASSESGLYHGTDTQYF
TRBV10-2 | . | 15 | CASSESSGGDNEQFF
TRBV21-1 | . | 15 | CASSKALAGLDTQYF